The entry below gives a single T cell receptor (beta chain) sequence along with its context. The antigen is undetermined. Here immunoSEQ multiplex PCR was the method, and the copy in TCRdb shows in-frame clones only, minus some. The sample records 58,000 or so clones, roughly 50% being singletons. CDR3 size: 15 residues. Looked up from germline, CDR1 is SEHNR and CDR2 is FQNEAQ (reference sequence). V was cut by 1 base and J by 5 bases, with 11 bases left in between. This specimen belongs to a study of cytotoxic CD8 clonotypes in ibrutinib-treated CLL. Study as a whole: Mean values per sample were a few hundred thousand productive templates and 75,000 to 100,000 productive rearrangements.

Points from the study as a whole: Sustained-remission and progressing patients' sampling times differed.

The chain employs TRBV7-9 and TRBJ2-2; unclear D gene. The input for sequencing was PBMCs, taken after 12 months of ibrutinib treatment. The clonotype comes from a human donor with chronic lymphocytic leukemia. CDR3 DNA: TGTGCCAGCAGCTTAGGGGGTACGAGTACCGGGGAGCTGTTTTTT. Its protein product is CASSLGGTSTGELFF. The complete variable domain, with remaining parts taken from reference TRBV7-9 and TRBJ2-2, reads DTGVSQNPRHKITKRGQNVTFRCDPISEHNRLYWYRQTLGQGPEFLTYFQNEAQLEKSRLLSDRFSAERPKGSFSTLEIQRTEQGDSAMYLCASSLGGTSTGELFFGEGSRLTVL.